This T cell receptor (beta chain) was identified in a study of CD8+CD57+ T cells in acquired aplastic anemia. Study-level information: DNA from sorted CD4+ and CD8+ cells averaged about 3.2 ug. The average read count for CD4+ cells in healthy donors was about 10 million.

Remarks on this clonotype: Its antigen is currently unknown.

CDR1 and CDR2 from the germline V gene are SGDLS and YYNGEE. This CDR3 has 13 amino acids. V lost 9 bases and J lost 0, with 13 bases in between. Study-wide results and caveats: The same twenty-nine CD8+ CDR3 sequences occurred in patients and in controls. Simpson's diversity of CD8+ cells was not significantly different in patients compared with controls.

Genomic DNA provided the template from which TCR beta VDJ and CDR3 profiles were obtained. TCRdb re-called the reads with MiXCR, one entry per CDR3 protein. The profile shows around 200,000 distinct CDR3 sequences, roughly 57% of them singletons. Sequencing used sorted CD4+, CD8+, or CD8+CD57+ T cells (not recorded which) from PBMCs. The V and J genes are TRBV9 and TRBJ2-7; no clear D gene. This clonotype originated in a human donor in good health. The CDR3 here is CANPLGSSYEQYF. The CDR3 DNA follows: TGTGCCAACCCATTAGGTAGCTCCTACGAGCAGTACTTC. Full variable domain (outside the CDR3, taken from reference TRBV9 and TRBJ2-7): DSGVTQTPKHLITATGQRVTLRCSPRSGDLSVYWYQQSLDQGLQFLIQYYNGEERAKGNILERFSAQQFPDLHSELNLSSLELGDSALYFCANPLGSSYEQYFGPGTRLTVT.